Shown below are 22 T cell receptor beta chains from a single sample sequenced in a study of beta chain features in type 1 diabetes. The authors reverse transcribed all of the isolated RNA, so sequencing captured expressed TCRB transcripts. Sequencing was performed with immunoSEQ multiplex PCR; in TCRdb, only in-frame clones are kept and a portion is missing. The table has around 500,000 clones, 11% seen once. Sequenced: naive CD4+ T cells from blood. The receptor source for this set is a woman aged 18-30 years in good health.

The chain recombines TRBV30 with TRBJ1-2; no firm D call. V was cut by 1 base and J by 4 bases, with 1 base left in between. In germline, CDR1 is GTSNPN, CDR2 SVGIG (reference sequence). The CDR3 is 10 residues long. The CDR3 loop is CAWSGYGYTF. In DNA, the CDR3 is TGTGCCTGGAGTGGCTATGGCTACACCTTC.

In regard to this clone: The same CDR3 is also encoded by other DNA sequences in this sample. The CDR3 region is CASSKSGDTQYF. Written as DNA, the CDR3 is TGTGCCAGTAGTAAATCCGGAGATACGCAGTATTTT. This chain joins TRBV19 and TRBJ2-3; D uncertain. Germline V gene data show CDR1 as LNHDA and CDR2 as SQIVND (reference sequence). Deletions cut 4 bases from V and 5 bases from J, with 7 bases between. The CDR3 contains 12 residues.

Only a few counts were recorded for this clone. CDR3 bases: TGTGCCAGCAGCTCGATAGACAGGCTAAATCAGCCCCAGCATTTT. Protein: CASSSIDRLNQPQHF. The chain is built from TRBV7-2 and TRBJ1-5, with D possibly TRBD1 on 6 matching bases. Germline loops: CDR1 SGHTA, CDR2 FQGNSA. This CDR3 has 15 residues. V dropped 4 bases and J dropped 4 bases, with 14 bases sitting between them.

This clone has just a few counts. The CDR3 coding sequence is TGTGCCAGCATACGAACAGGGGGCGTAGTAAATGAGCAGTTCTTC. Translating gives CASIRTGGVVNEQFF. The chain employs TRBV7-9 and TRBJ2-1; TRBD1 aligns across 9 bases. This CDR3 region has 15 residues. The germline V gene has CDR1 SEHNR and CDR2 FQNEAQ (reference sequence). The V and J ends lost 7 bases and 7 bases, in that order; junction bases with no gene match: 11.

The CDR3 here is CASSLLADGYTF. Here the CDR3 DNA reads TGTGCCAGCAGCTTGTTAGCTGATGGCTACACCTTC. The chain is built from TRBV5-4 and TRBJ1-2, with D hard to call. Trimming took off 1 base at V and 6 bases at J, with 7 bases between the two ends. The V gene's germline CDR1 is SGHNT and CDR2 YYREEE (reference sequence). The CDR3 spans 12 residues.

The V and J genes are TRBV18 and TRBJ1-6; D ambiguous. CDR3 length: 13 amino acids. Germline V gene sequence: CDR1 KGHSH, CDR2 LQKENI. V was trimmed by 3 bases and J by 9 bases, leaving 9 bases between them. CDR3 sequence (DNA): TGTGCCAGCTCACCTCCGGGCGGTTCACCCCTCCACTTT. Translation: CASSPPGGSPLHF.

The chain recombines TRBV7-9 with TRBJ1-5, with D tentatively TRBD1 (5 bases). Trimming removed 4 bases at V and 1 base at J, with 17 bases between. This CDR3 spans 17 amino acids. CDR1 and CDR2 (germline): SEHNR, FQNEAQ (reference sequence). The CDR3 here is CASSSGIGGRSNQPQHF. For the CDR3, the DNA is TGTGCCAGCAGCTCGGGCATCGGGGGACGGAGCAATCAGCCCCAGCATTTT.

The chain uses TRBV5-4 and TRBJ2-3; the D gene is possibly TRBD1 (5 bases). This CDR3 contains 18 residues. CDR1 is SGHNT, CDR2 YYREEE, per germline (reference sequence). Between the trimmed V and J ends, which lost 1 base and 0 bases, there was a span of 18 bases. Written as DNA, the CDR3 is TGTGCCAGCAGCTTGCCGTTCCGGTATGGGGCTAGCACAGATACGCAGTATTTT. Its translation: CASSLPFRYGASTDTQYF.

CDR3 bases: TGTGCCAGCAGTCGACTAGCGGGGGGCCCAGATACGCAGTATTTT. Translation gives CASSRLAGGPDTQYF. The rearrangement uses TRBV4-2 and TRBJ2-3, with TRBD2 identical over 13 bases. The CDR3 is 15 amino acids. Germline V gene sequence: CDR1 LGHNA, CDR2 YNFKEQ. The V gene end was trimmed by 6 bases and the J gene end by 4 bases; junction bases not matched to a gene: 4.

This clone appeared a few times. The chain couples TRBV5-1 to TRBJ2-7; 7 nucleotides line up with TRBD2. The germline V gene has CDR1 SGHRS and CDR2 YFSETQ. With V trimmed by 5 bases and J by 5 bases, 10 bases remained unmatched. The CDR3 runs 14 residues. CDR3 in DNA: TGCGCCAGCAGGGAAGAGACTAGCCGGGACGAGCAGTACGTC. Its translation is CASREETSRDEQYV.

In its sample, this clone was seen a few times. This chain links TRBV7-9 with TRBJ2-7; 8 bases line up with TRBD1. The CDR3 is 11 residues long. J lost 11 bases, V lost 4 bases, and 4 bases had no gene match. In germline, CDR1 is SEHNR, CDR2 FQNEAQ (reference sequence). The CDR3 DNA reads TGTGCCAGCAGCTGGCGGGACAGGAAGTACTTC. Encoded protein: CASSWRDRKYF.

The genes are TRBV6-6 and TRBJ2-7, with 7 bases lining up with TRBD1. The CDR3 sequence is 12 residues long. Per germline, CDR1 MNHNY and CDR2 SVGAGI (reference sequence). The ends lost 5 bases at V and 6 bases at J; junction bases unmatched: 4. The CDR3 DNA sequence: TGTGCCAGCAGTCGACAGGGATTCGAGCAGTACTTC. Encoded protein: CASSRQGFEQYF.

This clone was picked up many times. The sample carries other DNA sequences with the same CDR3. This sequence joins TRBV29-1 and TRBJ1-1; D is ambiguous. Germline values: CDR1 SQVTM, CDR2 ANQGSEA. The CDR3 has 11 residues. Trimming shortened V by 6 bases and J by 1 base, and 6 bases separated the two germline ends. The CDR3 region is CSVRGNTEAFF. The CDR3, as DNA: TGCAGCGTCCGGGGGAACACTGAAGCTTTCTTT.

V is TRBV19 and J is TRBJ2-1; D not resolved. Germline CDR1 LNHDA, CDR2 SQIVND (reference sequence). Deletions cut 3 bases from V and 8 bases from J, with 8 bases between. This CDR3 has 12 residues. Written as DNA, the CDR3 is TGTGCCAGTAGTATTAACGGATATGAGCAGTTCTTC. Residues: CASSINGYEQFF.

This clone was picked up a small number of times. The rearrangement links TRBV2 to TRBJ2-7, with 8 positions matching TRBD1. The germline CDR1 and CDR2 sequences are SNHLY and FYNNEI. The CDR3 is 13 residues long. V lost 4 bases and J lost 5; bases outside the gene matches: 4. DNA of the CDR3: TGTGCCAGCAGTGGACAGGGGCTGGACGAGCAGTACGTC. Residues: CASSGQGLDEQYV.

This clone was seen more than once but under ten times. The chain is built from TRBV4-1 and TRBJ2-3, with TRBD2 matching 9 bases. V was clipped by 4 bases and J by 4 bases; unmatched bases: 9. Germline assignment: CDR1 MGHRA and CDR2 YSYEKL. The CDR3 contains 16 residues. In DNA, the CDR3 is TGCGCCAGCAGCCGCTCGGCCGCGGGGGGGGCAGATACGCAGTATTTT. This translates into CASSRSAAGGADTQYF.

This sequence joins TRBV5-6 and TRBJ2-5; no firm D call. The CDR3 totals 14 residues. Germline V CDR1 and CDR2: SGHDT, YYEEEE. The germline V and J ends were trimmed by 0 bases and 1 base, with 7 bases remaining between them. CDR3 sequence: CASSLVRIQETQYF. The CDR3 region has the DNA TGTGCCAGCAGCTTGGTGAGAATCCAAGAGACCCAGTACTTC.

This clone was observed a few times. The chain links TRBV28 to TRBJ2-7; TRBD1 matches at 7 bases. CDR3 size: 15 residues. Germline V gene data show CDR1 as MDHEN and CDR2 as SYDVKM. J gave up 0 bases and V 6 bases, and 8 bases lay outside the gene matches. The CDR3 DNA reads as TGTGCCAGCAGCAGGACAGGACTGAGCTCCTACGAGCAGTACGTC. Encoded protein: CASSRTGLSSYEQYV.

This clone turned up a few times. J is TRBJ2-5 and V is TRBV6-5; tentatively, D is TRBD2 (6 bases). CDR1 is MNHEY, CDR2 SVGAGI, per germline. There are 12 residues in the CDR3. Deletions cut 10 bases from V and 6 bases from J, with 15 bases between. The CDR3 loop reads CATSKAGQTQYF. The CDR3 bases are TGTGCCACTTCTAAGGCGGGACAGACCCAGTACTTC.

This clone occurred a few times. This sample also contains other DNA sequences that code for the same CDR3. The genes are TRBV29-1 and TRBJ2-1; D gene uncertain. Germline values: CDR1 SQVTM, CDR2 ANQGSEA. This CDR3 has 11 amino acids. Trimming removed 7 bases from V and 3 bases from J, with 7 bases in between. CDR3 sequence: CSAGNYNEQFF. The CDR3 DNA sequence: TGCAGCGCGGGCAACTACAATGAGCAGTTCTTC.

The chain couples TRBV15 to TRBJ1-5, with a weak D call TRBD1 (5 bases). This CDR3 contains 13 residues. The V and J ends lost 3 bases and 6 bases respectively, with 9 bases between them. The V gene's germline CDR1 is LNHNV and CDR2 YYDKDF (reference sequence). The DNA for the CDR3 is TGTGCCACCAGCAGTATGAGGGGTCAGCCCCAGCATTTT. Amino acid sequence: CATSSMRGQPQHF. The whole variable domain, filled in from reference TRBV15 and TRBJ1-5, reads DAMVIQNPRYQVTQFGKPVTLSCSQTLNHNVMYWYQQKSSQAPKLLFHYYDKDFNNEADTPDNFQSRRPNTSFCFLDIRSPGLGDTAMYLCATSSMRGQPQHFGDGTRLSIL.

Written as DNA, the CDR3 is TGCGCCAGCAGCGCATGGACAACCTCTAACTATGGCTACACCTTC. It is translated as CASSAWTTSNYGYTF. This chain connects TRBV5-1 to TRBJ1-2, with D maybe TRBD1 (5 bases). This CDR3 has 15 residues. CDR1 and CDR2 from the germline V gene are SGHRS and YFSETQ. V dropped 4 bases and J dropped 0 bases, with 13 bases sitting between them.